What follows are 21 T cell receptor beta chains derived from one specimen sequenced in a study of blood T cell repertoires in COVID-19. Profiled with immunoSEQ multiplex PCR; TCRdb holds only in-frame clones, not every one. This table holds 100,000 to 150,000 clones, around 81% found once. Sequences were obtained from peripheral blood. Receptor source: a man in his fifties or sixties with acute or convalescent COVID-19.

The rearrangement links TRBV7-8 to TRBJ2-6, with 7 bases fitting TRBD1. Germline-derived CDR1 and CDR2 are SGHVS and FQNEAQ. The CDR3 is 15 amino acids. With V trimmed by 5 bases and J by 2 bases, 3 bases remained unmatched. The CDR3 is CASSRGGAGANVLTF. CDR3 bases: TGTGCCAGCAGCCGAGGGGGCGCTGGGGCCAACGTCCTGACTTTC.

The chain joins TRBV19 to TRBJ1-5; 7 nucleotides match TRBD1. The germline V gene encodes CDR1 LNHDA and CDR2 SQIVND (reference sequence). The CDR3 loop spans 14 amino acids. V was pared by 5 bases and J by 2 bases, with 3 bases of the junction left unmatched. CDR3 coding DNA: TGTGCCAGTAGTCCCGGGACAGGCAATCAGCCCCAGCATTTT. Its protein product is CASSPGTGNQPQHF.

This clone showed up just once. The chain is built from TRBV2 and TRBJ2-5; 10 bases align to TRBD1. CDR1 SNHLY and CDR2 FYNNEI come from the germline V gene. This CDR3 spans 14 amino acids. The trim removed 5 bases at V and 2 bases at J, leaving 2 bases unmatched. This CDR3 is CASSRDRGQETQYF. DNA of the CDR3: TGTGCCAGCAGTCGGGACAGGGGACAAGAGACCCAGTACTTC.

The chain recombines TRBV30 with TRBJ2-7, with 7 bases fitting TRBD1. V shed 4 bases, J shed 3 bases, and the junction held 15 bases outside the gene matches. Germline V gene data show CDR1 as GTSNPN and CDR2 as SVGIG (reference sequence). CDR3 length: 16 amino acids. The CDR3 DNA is TGTGCCTGGACCGCTGCATGGGACAGTGGTTTCTACGAGCAGTACTTC. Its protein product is CAWTAAWDSGFYEQYF.

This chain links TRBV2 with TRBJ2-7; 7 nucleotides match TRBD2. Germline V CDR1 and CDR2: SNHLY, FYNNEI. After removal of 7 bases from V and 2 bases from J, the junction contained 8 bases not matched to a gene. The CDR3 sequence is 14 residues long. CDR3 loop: CASIPASGTYEQYF. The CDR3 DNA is TGTGCCAGCATTCCGGCTAGCGGTACCTACGAGCAGTACTTC.

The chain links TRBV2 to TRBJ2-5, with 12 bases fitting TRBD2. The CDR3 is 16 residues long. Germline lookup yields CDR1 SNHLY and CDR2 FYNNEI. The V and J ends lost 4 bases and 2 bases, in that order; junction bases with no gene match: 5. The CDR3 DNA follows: TGTGCCAGCAGTGTATCTAGCGGGAGGGGGCAAGAGACCCAGTACTTC. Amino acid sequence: CASSVSSGRGQETQYF.

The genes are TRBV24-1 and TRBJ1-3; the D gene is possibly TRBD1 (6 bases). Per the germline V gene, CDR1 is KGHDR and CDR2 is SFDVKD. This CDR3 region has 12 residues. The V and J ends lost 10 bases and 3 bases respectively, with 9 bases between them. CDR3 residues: CATQGYGNTIYF. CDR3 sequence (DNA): TGTGCCACACAGGGCTATGGAAACACCATATATTTT.

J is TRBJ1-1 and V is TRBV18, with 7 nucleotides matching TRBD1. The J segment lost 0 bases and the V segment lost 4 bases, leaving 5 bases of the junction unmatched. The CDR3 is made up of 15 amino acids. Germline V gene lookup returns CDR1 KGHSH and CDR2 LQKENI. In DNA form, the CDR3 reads TGTGCCAGCTCACTAGGACAGGAGATGAACACTGAAGCTTTCTTT. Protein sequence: CASSLGQEMNTEAFF.

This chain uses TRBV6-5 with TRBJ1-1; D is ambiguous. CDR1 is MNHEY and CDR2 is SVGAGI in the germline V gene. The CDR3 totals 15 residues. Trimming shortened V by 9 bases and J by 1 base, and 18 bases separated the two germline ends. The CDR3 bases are TGTGCCAGGGGCCCCAGGATAGCGCCGAACACTGAAGCTTTCTTT. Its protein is CARGPRIAPNTEAFF.

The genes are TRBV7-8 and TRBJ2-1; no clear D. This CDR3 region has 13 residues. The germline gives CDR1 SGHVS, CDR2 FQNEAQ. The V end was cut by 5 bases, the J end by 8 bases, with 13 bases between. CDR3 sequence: CASSLDLGDEQFF. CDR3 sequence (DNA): TGTGCCAGCAGCCTAGACCTGGGCGATGAGCAGTTCTTC.

CDR3 in amino acids: CASSSGLAGDTQYF. The CDR3 DNA reads TGCGCCAGCAGCTCCGGACTAGCGGGAGATACGCAGTATTTT. The chain carries TRBV5-1 and TRBJ2-3; 11 bases map to TRBD2. Germline V lookup: CDR1 SGHRS, CDR2 YFSETQ. The CDR3 is 14 amino acids. V was clipped by 3 bases and J by 5 bases; unmatched bases: 2.

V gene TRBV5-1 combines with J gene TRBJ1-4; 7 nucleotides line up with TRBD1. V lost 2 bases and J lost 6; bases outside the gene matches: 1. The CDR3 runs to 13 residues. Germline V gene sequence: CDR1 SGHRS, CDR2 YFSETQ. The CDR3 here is CASSFQGDEKLFF. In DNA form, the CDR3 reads TGCGCCAGCAGCTTCCAGGGGGATGAAAAACTGTTTTTT.

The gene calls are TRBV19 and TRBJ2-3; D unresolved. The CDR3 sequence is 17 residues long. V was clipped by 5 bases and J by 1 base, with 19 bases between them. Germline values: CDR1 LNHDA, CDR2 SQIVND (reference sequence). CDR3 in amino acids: CASSETYASFGTDTQYF. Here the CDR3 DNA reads TGTGCCAGTAGTGAGACTTACGCGTCCTTCGGCACAGATACGCAGTATTTT.

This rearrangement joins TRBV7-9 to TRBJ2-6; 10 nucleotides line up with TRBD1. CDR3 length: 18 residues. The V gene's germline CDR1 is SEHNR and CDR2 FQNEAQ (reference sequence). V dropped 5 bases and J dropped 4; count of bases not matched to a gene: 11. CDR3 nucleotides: TGTGCCAGCAGCCGCCGGGACAGGGGACCGGTCGGGGCCAACGTCCTGACTTTC. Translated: CASSRRDRGPVGANVLTF. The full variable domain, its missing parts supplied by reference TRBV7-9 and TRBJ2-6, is DTGVSQNPRHKITKRGQNVTFRCDPISEHNRLYWYRQTLGQGPEFLTYFQNEAQLEKSRLLSDRFSAERPKGSFSTLEIQRTEQGDSAMYLCASSRRDRGPVGANVLTFGAGSRLTVL.

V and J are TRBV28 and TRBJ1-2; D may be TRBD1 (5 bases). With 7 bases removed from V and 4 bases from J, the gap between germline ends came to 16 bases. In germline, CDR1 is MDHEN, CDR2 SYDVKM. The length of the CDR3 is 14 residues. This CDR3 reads CASKVPGDGYGYTF. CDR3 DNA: TGTGCCAGCAAGGTCCCGGGGGACGGCTATGGCTACACCTTC.

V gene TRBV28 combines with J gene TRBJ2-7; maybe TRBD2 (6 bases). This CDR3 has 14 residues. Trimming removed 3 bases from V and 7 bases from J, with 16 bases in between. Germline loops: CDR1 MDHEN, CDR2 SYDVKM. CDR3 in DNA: TGTGCCAGCAGTTTGATTGCGGGGAAGGGGGAGCAGTACTTC. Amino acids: CASSLIAGKGEQYF.

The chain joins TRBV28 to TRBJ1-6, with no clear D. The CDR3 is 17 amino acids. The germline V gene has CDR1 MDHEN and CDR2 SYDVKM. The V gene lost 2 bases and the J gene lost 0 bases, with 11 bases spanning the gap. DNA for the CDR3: TGTGCCAGCAGTTTACTACAGCGGAGCTCCTATAATTCACCCCTCCACTTT. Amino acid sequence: CASSLLQRSSYNSPLHF.

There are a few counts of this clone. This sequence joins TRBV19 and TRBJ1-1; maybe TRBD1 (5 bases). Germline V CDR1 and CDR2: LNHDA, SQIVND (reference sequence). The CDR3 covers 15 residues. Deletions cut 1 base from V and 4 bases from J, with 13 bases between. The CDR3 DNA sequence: TGTGCCAGTAGTATAGTGGGTACACAGGCCACTGAAGCTTTCTTT. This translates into CASSIVGTQATEAFF.

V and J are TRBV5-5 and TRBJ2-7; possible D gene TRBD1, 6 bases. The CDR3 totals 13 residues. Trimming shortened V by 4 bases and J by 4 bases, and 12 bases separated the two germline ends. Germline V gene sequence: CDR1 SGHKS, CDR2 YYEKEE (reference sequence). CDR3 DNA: TGTGCCAGCAGCAGAATACAGGGTTACGAGCAGTACTTC. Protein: CASSRIQGYEQYF.

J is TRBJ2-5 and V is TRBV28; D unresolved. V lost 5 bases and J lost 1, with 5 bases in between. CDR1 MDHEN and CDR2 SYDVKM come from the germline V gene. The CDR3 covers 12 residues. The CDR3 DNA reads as TGTGCCAGCAGTGGGCCCCAAGAGACCCAGTACTTC. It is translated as CASSGPQETQYF.

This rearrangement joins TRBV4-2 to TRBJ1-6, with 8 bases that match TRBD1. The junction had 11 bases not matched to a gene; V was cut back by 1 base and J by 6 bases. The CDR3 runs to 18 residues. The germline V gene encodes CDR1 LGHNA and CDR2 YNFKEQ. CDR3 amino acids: CASSQGGLTGEGNSPLHF. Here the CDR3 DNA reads TGTGCCAGCAGCCAAGGGGGGTTGACAGGGGAAGGTAATTCACCCCTCCACTTT.